The present entry profiles one T cell receptor (beta chain) with its context. Its antigen is unknown. The CDR3 end falls 3 residues outside the read, so it is completed with the germline J gene. These data are taken from a study of T cell clonality in common variable immunodeficiency. Only in-frame clones appear in the TCRdb table, and some are missing; sequencing was by immunoSEQ multiplex PCR. The profile covers about 47,000 clones, none occurring a single time. Study conclusions and caveats: Compared with controls, CVID subjects had fewer shared TCRbeta clones.

Looked up from germline, CDR1 is KGHSH and CDR2 is LQKENI. V dropped 3 bases and J dropped 0 bases, with 11 bases sitting between them. CDR3 length: 15 amino acids. This TCR was recovered from a person between 18 and 75 years old in good health. Sequencing was done on a sample of peripheral blood mononuclear cells. The chain links TRBV18 to TRBJ1-1, with a possible D match to TRBD1 (6 bases). The CDR3 protein is CASSPPTGVNTEAFF. Partial CDR3 DNA: TGTGCCAGCTCACCCCCGACAGGAGTGAACACTGAA. The full variable domain, with the rest looked up from reference TRBV18 and TRBJ1-1, is NAGVMQNPRHLVRRRGQEARLRCSPMKGHSHVYWYRQLPEEGLKFMVYLQKENIIDESGMPKERFSAEFPKEGPSILRIQQVVRGDSAAYFCASSPPTGVNTEAFFGQGTRLTVV.